This is a list of T cell receptor beta chains from one sample in a study of neurological immune-mediated disorders. MiXCR, applied by TCRdb to the 5' RACE reads, yields one record per CDR3 protein. The sample holds around 50,000 distinct CDR3 sequences, roughly 3.5% seen once. Input material: PBMCs. The source is a woman between 25 and 40 years old with multiple sclerosis. The CDR3 runs from the conserved cysteine through the conserved F or W. Each record gives: D gene, V gene, clone size, J gene, CDR3 protein, CDR3 DNA. A D gene is named only where the DNA matches it firmly. Size is omitted from some rows. Given values are once, few, many or a class for expanded clones.

D: TRBD2
V: TRBV15
size: many
J: TRBJ2-5
CDR3: CATSRGTIETQYF
DNA: TGTGCCACCAGCAGGGGGACTATAGAGACCCAGTACTTC

D: -
V: TRBV20-1
size: many
J: TRBJ2-7
CDR3: CSAPPPTGLKLYEQYF
DNA: TGCAGTGCTCCTCCTCCCACAGGGTTAAAGCTCTACGAGCAGTACTTC

D: TRBD1
V: TRBV18
size: many
J: TRBJ2-3
CDR3: CASTNRDSSTDTQYF
DNA: TGTGCCAGCACAAATCGGGACAGTAGCACAGATACGCAGTATTTT

D: -
V: TRBV5-1
size: many
J: TRBJ2-1
CDR3: CASSRGLRDEQFF
DNA: TGCGCCAGCAGCCGGGGACTCCGGGATGAGCAGTTCTTC

D: -
V: TRBV27
size: -
J: TRBJ2-1
CDR3: CASSFLGASSYNEQFF
DNA: TGTGCCAGCAGTTTCCTTGGAGCGAGCTCCTACAATGAGCAGTTCTTC

D: -
V: TRBV5-1
size: many
J: TRBJ2-1
CDR3: CASSFLEGHNEQFF
DNA: TGCGCCAGCAGCTTTTTGGAAGGGCACAATGAGCAGTTCTTC

D: -
V: TRBV5-1
size: -
J: TRBJ1-6
CDR3: CASSFGDYNSPLNF
DNA: TGCGCCAGCAGCTTTGGGGACTATAATTCACCCCTCAACTTT

D: TRBD2
V: TRBV6-6
size: many
J: TRBJ2-3
CDR3: CASSYTGLVADTQYF
DNA: TGTGCCAGCAGTTACACCGGACTAGTGGCAGATACGCAGTATTTT

D: -
V: TRBV20-1
size: many
J: TRBJ2-1
CDR3: CSAREIRENNEQFF
DNA: TGCAGTGCTAGAGAAATAAGGGAGAACAATGAGCAGTTCTTC

D: -
V: TRBV7-9
size: many
J: TRBJ1-1
CDR3: CASSSRQRNTEAFF
DNA: TGTGCCAGCAGCTCCAGACAGCGGAACACTGAAGCTTTCTTT

D: TRBD1
V: TRBV2
size: many
J: TRBJ1-6
CDR3: CASADLTGGGSPLHF
DNA: TGTGCCAGCGCTGACCTGACAGGGGGCGGCTCACCCCTCCACTTT

D: -
V: TRBV6-2/TRBV6-3
size: many
J: TRBJ2-1
CDR3: CASSTRGGGNEQFF
DNA: TGTGCCAGCAGCACCAGGGGTGGAGGCAATGAGCAGTTCTTC

D: TRBD1
V: TRBV7-2
size: many
J: TRBJ1-5
CDR3: CASSDRTGVRPQHF
DNA: TGTGCCAGCAGCGACCGGACAGGGGTCCGTCCCCAGCATTTT

D: -
V: TRBV5-1
size: many
J: TRBJ1-1
CDR3: CASSSFGGTEAFF
DNA: TGCGCCAGCAGCTCTTTCGGTGGCACTGAAGCTTTCTTT

D: TRBD1
V: TRBV6-5
size: -
J: TRBJ1-3
CDR3: CATRGQGNTIYF
DNA: TGTGCCACCAGGGGGCAAGGAAACACCATATATTTT

D: -
V: TRBV24-1
size: many
J: TRBJ1-5
CDR3: CATSVGGGQPQHF
DNA: TGTGCCACCAGTGTGGGGGGGGGCCAGCCCCAGCATTTT

D: TRBD2
V: TRBV7-9
size: many
J: TRBJ2-2
CDR3: CASSLRTSGSPGELFF
DNA: TGTGCCAGCAGCCTACGGACTAGCGGGAGCCCCGGGGAGCTGTTTTTT

D: TRBD2
V: TRBV4-1
size: many
J: TRBJ2-7
CDR3: CASSPPLAENYEQYF
DNA: TGCGCCAGCAGCCCCCCACTAGCGGAAAACTACGAGCAGTACTTC

D: -
V: TRBV5-1
size: many
J: TRBJ1-1
CDR3: CASSLGGATEAFF
DNA: TGCGCCAGCAGCTTGGGGGGGGCTACTGAAGCTTTCTTT

D: TRBD2
V: TRBV20-1
size: many
J: TRBJ2-5
CDR3: CSARTSGGSQETQYF
DNA: TGCAGTGCTAGGACTAGCGGGGGATCGCAAGAGACCCAGTACTTC

D: TRBD1
V: TRBV4-1
size: many
J: TRBJ2-3
CDR3: CASSPIPGQEGTDTQYF
DNA: TGCGCCAGCAGCCCCATCCCCGGACAGGAAGGGACAGATACGCAGTATTTT

D: -
V: TRBV9
size: medium-sized
J: TRBJ1-1
CDR3: CASSPGTNTEAFF
DNA: TGTGCCAGCAGCCCCGGGACCAACACTGAAGCTTTCTTT

D: -
V: TRBV6-1
size: many
J: TRBJ2-3
CDR3: CASSQGRPGTDTQYF
DNA: TGTGCCAGCTCCCAGGGTAGGCCGGGCACAGATACGCAGTATTTT

D: TRBD1
V: TRBV29-1
size: many
J: TRBJ1-1
CDR3: CSAGQGMNTEAFF
DNA: TGCAGCGCTGGACAGGGAATGAACACTGAAGCTTTCTTT

D: -
V: TRBV7-2
size: many
J: TRBJ2-7
CDR3: CASSQQKGEQYF
DNA: TGTGCCAGCAGCCAGCAGAAGGGCGAGCAGTACTTC

D: -
V: TRBV12-3/TRBV12-4
size: many
J: TRBJ2-1
CDR3: CASSGYNEQFF
DNA: TGTGCCAGCAGTGGGTACAATGAGCAGTTCTTC

D: -
V: TRBV29-1
size: many
J: TRBJ2-7
CDR3: CSVGDATYEQYF
DNA: TGCAGCGTTGGTGACGCCACCTACGAGCAGTACTTC

D: TRBD2
V: TRBV12-3/TRBV12-4
size: many
J: TRBJ2-7
CDR3: CASSRPTSGIYEQYF
DNA: TGTGCCAGCAGTCGCCCCACTAGCGGGATTTACGAGCAGTACTTC

D: -
V: TRBV5-5
size: many
J: TRBJ1-3
CDR3: CASSLGDDRGNTIYF
DNA: TGTGCCAGCAGCTTGGGGGATGACAGAGGAAACACCATATATTTT

D: -
V: TRBV12-3/TRBV12-4
size: many
J: TRBJ2-7
CDR3: CASKPPGNEQYF
DNA: TGTGCCAGTAAACCTCCGGGAAACGAGCAGTACTTC

D: -
V: TRBV4-1
size: few
J: TRBJ2-3
CDR3: CASSQVVYPTQYF
DNA: TGCGCCAGCAGCCAAGTTGTCTATCCTACGCAGTATTTT

D: -
V: TRBV20-1
size: many
J: TRBJ1-1
CDR3: CSARGSLNTEAFF
DNA: TGCAGTGCTAGGGGGAGCTTGAACACTGAAGCTTTCTTT

D: -
V: TRBV29-1
size: many
J: TRBJ2-1
CDR3: CSVEDGLTSYNEQFF
DNA: TGCAGCGTTGAAGATGGCCTGACCTCCTACAATGAGCAGTTCTTC

D: -
V: TRBV7-2
size: many
J: TRBJ1-4
CDR3: CASSQNGGNEKLFF
DNA: TGTGCCAGCAGCCAAAACGGGGGTAATGAAAAACTGTTTTTT

D: TRBD1
V: TRBV9
size: few
J: TRBJ1-6
CDR3: CASSVGQGQNSPLNF
DNA: TGTGCCAGCAGCGTAGGACAGGGGCAGAATTCACCCCTCAACTTT

D: -
V: TRBV29-1
size: few
J: TRBJ2-7
CDR3: CSVREVGGYEQYF
DNA: TGCAGCGTGAGGGAAGTGGGGGGCTACGAGCAGTACTTC

D: -
V: TRBV27
size: many
J: TRBJ1-1
CDR3: CASSLSIWGQDTGTEAFF
DNA: TGTGCCAGCAGTTTATCGATATGGGGTCAAGACACCGGGACTGAAGCTTTCTTT

D: -
V: TRBV21-1
size: -
J: TRBJ2-1
CDR3: CASMQIVIGPKEFF
DNA: TGTGCCAGCATGCAAATCGTCATAGGTCCTAAGGAGTTCTTC

D: -
V: TRBV5-1
size: many
J: TRBJ2-1
CDR3: CASSLVSHEQFF
DNA: TGCGCCAGCAGCTTGGTTTCCCATGAGCAGTTCTTC

D: -
V: TRBV5-1
size: many
J: TRBJ2-4
CDR3: CASSLEIAELAKNIQYF
DNA: TGCGCCAGCAGCTTGGAGATAGCGGAACTAGCCAAAAACATTCAGTACTTC

D: -
V: TRBV10-3
size: many
J: TRBJ1-1
CDR3: CAISDRQGFTEAFF
DNA: TGTGCCATCAGTGATCGTCAGGGGTTTACCGAAGCTTTCTTT

D: -
V: TRBV21-1
size: many
J: TRBJ1-6
CDR3: CASSNQGEGHKPNSPLHF
DNA: TGTGCCAGCAGCAACCAAGGAGAAGGACACAAGCCTAATTCACCCCTCCACTTT

D: TRBD2
V: TRBV29-1
size: many
J: TRBJ2-7
CDR3: CSVEVGLRGTPVREPTQYF
DNA: TGCAGCGTTGAAGTGGGCCTTCGAGGGACCCCCGTGCGGGAGCCGACTCAGTACTTC

D: -
V: TRBV5-1
size: many
J: TRBJ1-2
CDR3: CASSPGTANYGYTF
DNA: TGCGCCAGCAGTCCCGGGACGGCGAACTATGGCTACACCTTC

D: -
V: TRBV6-5
size: many
J: TRBJ1-5
CDR3: CATGRTNQPQHF
DNA: TGTGCCACTGGACGGACTAATCAGCCCCAGCATTTT